Here is one T cell receptor (beta chain) with its context. What it recognizes is unknown. This entry comes from a study of shared clonotypes between healthy human individuals. Study-wide findings and caveats: Blood alone was sampled, and tissue repertoires likely differ.

Deep-level assay runs were performed. Some clones are missing from TCRdb's copy, which holds only in-frame ones; the method was immunoSEQ multiplex PCR. The sample consists of hundreds of thousands of clones, nearly 95% of them appearing once. Germline CDR1 and CDR2: MNHNS and SASEGT. The V gene lost 2 bases and the J gene lost 4 bases, with 12 bases spanning the gap. CDR3 length: 15 residues. CD8 cells regarded as naive lacked CD45RO, were positively chosen for CCR7, and omitted terminally differentiated effector memory CD45RA+ cells. The healthy adult donors were HIV-negative and reported no recent acute infections or vaccinations.

Sequences were obtained from naive CD8+ T cells sorted from blood. The rearrangement links TRBV6-1 to TRBJ1-3, with D tentatively TRBD1 (5 bases). The origin of this receptor is a man aged 30-40 years in good health. CDR3: CASSELSGTGNTIYF. CDR3 nucleotide sequence: TGTGCCAGCAGTGAATTATCAGGGACCGGAAACACCATATATTTT.